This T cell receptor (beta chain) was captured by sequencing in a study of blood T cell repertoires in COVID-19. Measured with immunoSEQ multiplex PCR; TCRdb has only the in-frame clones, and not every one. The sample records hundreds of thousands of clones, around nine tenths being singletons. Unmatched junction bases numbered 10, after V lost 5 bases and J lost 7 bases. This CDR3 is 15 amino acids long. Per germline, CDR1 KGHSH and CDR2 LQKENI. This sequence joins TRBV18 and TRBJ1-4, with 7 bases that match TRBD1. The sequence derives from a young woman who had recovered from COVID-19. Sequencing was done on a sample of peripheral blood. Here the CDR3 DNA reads TGTGCCAGCTCATCTCCGGGACAGCCAAGTGAAAAACTGTTTTTT. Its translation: CASSSPGQPSEKLFF.